The 32 T cell receptor beta chains presented below share a single source sample, sequenced in a study of T cells in Graves' hyperthyroidism and ophthalmopathy. The investigators amplified TCR beta CDR3 regions from RNA transcripts. Carried out on the TCR CDR3, a first-round RT-PCR used the HTBI primer set. TCRdb recomputed calls from the multiplex PCR reads with MiXCR, one row per CDR3 protein. Of roughly 56,000 distinct CDR3 sequences in the sample, approximately 50% are singletons; the top ten hold around 11%. The sequencing sample was made of blood. These receptors came from a woman aged 25 to 45 with Graves' ophthalmopathy.

This clonotype was seen repeatedly, ten times or more. The CDR3 here is CASKNFYNEQFF. The CDR3 nucleotides read TGTGCCAGTAAGAATTTTTACAATGAGCAGTTCTTC. The V call is TRBV19, the J call TRBJ2-1, with D unclear. V gave up 7 bases and J gave up 4 bases, with 8 bases separating them. Germline V CDR1 and CDR2: LNHDA, SQIVND (reference sequence). The CDR3 has 12 residues.

This rearrangement joins TRBV5-1 to TRBJ2-2; 12 bases map to TRBD2. V gave up 4 bases and J gave up 11 bases; unmatched junction bases: 15. CDR1 is SGHRS, CDR2 YFSETQ, per germline. The CDR3 spans 17 residues. Here the CDR3 reads CASSRTATSGGSYELFF. CDR3 coding DNA: TGCGCCAGCAGCAGGACTGCGACTAGCGGGGGCTCCTACGAGCTGTTTTTT.

DNA of the CDR3: TGTGCCAGCAGTACAGGGTGGGGGATGGGGATTGAAGCTTTCTTT. Its translation is CASSTGWGMGIEAFF. The chain uses TRBV2 and TRBJ1-1; maybe TRBD1 (6 bases). Germline CDR1 SNHLY, CDR2 FYNNEI. The CDR3 has 15 amino acids. V lost 5 bases and J 7 bases, leaving 20 bases between the germline ends. Full variable domain (rest looked up from reference TRBV2 and TRBJ1-1): EPEVTQTPSHQVTQMGQEVILRCVPISNHLYFYWYRQILGQKVEFLVSFYNNEISEKSEIFDDQFSVERPDGSNFTLKIRSTKLEDSAMYFCASSTGWGMGIEAFFGQGTRLTVV.

The V gene is TRBV6-2 or TRBV6-3, the J gene TRBJ2-1; 11 bases line up with TRBD2. Trimming cost V 2 bases and J 5 bases; bases outside gene matches: 2. The CDR3 has 15 amino acids. Germline V CDR1 and CDR2: MNHEY, SVGEGT. CDR3 bases: TGTGCCAGCAGTTACACTAGCGGGAGCCACAATGAGCAGTTCTTC. As protein: CASSYTSGSHNEQFF.

This chain connects TRBV6-1 to TRBJ1-2; no reliable D call. This CDR3 spans 13 amino acids. Germline values: CDR1 MNHNS, CDR2 SASEGT. V was shortened by 2 bases and J by 4 bases, with 8 bases between the two germline ends. The CDR3 protein is CASSEKESYGYTF. The CDR3, as DNA: TGTGCCAGCAGTGAAAAAGAGAGCTATGGCTACACCTTC.

The CDR3 reads CASSTRQGGEYTDTQYF. The DNA for the CDR3 is TGTGCCAGCAGCACCCGACAGGGGGGGGAGTACACAGATACGCAGTATTTT. The chain uses TRBV11-3 and TRBJ2-3; 9 bases line up with TRBD1. This CDR3 region has 17 residues. V lost 5 bases to trimming and J lost 2 bases; unmatched junction nucleotides: 11. Looked up from germline, CDR1 is SGHNT and CDR2 is YENEEA.

The table lists this clonotype with many counts. The V call is TRBV28, the J call TRBJ2-7; 11 nucleotides line up with TRBD2. J lost 4 bases, V lost 3 bases, and 5 bases had no gene match. This CDR3 spans 15 amino acids. Germline V gene data show CDR1 as MDHEN and CDR2 as SYDVKM. This CDR3 reads CASSFSGRAGYEQYF. The CDR3 DNA reads as TGTGCCAGCAGTTTTAGCGGGAGGGCCGGATACGAGCAGTACTTC.

A remark on this clonotype: A much larger clone differs from this one at a single base, so this may be a read error. J is TRBJ2-2 and V is TRBV19, with a weak D call TRBD1 (5 bases). CDR1 is LNHDA, CDR2 SQIVND, per germline (reference sequence). V dropped 3 bases and J dropped 8 bases, with 13 bases sitting between them. The CDR3 extends over 14 amino acids. The CDR3, as DNA: TGTGCCAGTAGTATCGATCAGGGTGCTGGGGAGCTGTTTTTT. This encodes CASSIDQGAGELFF. The full variable domain, with the rest looked up from reference TRBV19 and TRBJ2-2, is DGGITQSPKYLFRKEGQNVTLSCEQNLNHDAMYWYRQDPGQGLRLIYYSQIVNDFQKGDIAEGYSVSREKKESFPLTVTSAQKNPTAFYLCASSIDQGAGELFFGEGSRLTVL.

This clonotype was picked up one time. The chain has TRBV10-3 and TRBJ2-7; 7 bases are shared with TRBD2. Germline loops: CDR1 ENHRY, CDR2 SYGVKD. The V gene end was trimmed by 6 bases and the J gene end by 5 bases; junction bases not matched to a gene: 13. CDR3 length: 15 amino acids. CDR3 DNA: TGTGCCATCAGGCCGCGGGGCGGGAGACCCCACGAGCAGTACTTC. It codes for CAIRPRGGRPHEQYF.

Judged by abundance, this clonotype is medium-sized (0.01 to 0.1%). The J gene is TRBJ2-1, the V gene TRBV29-1, with 10 bases matching TRBD1. The CDR3 is 15 residues long. V lost 8 bases to trimming and J lost 4 bases; unmatched junction nucleotides: 11. Germline V gene data show CDR1 as SQVTM and CDR2 as ANQGSEA. CDR3 amino acids: CSSQTGTGAYNEQFF. The CDR3 DNA reads as TGCAGCTCCCAAACCGGGACAGGGGCATACAATGAGCAGTTCTTC.

The CDR3 coding sequence is TGCAGCGTTGCCGGGGGTCGGGGGCACACCGGGGAGCTGTTTTTT. Translation gives CSVAGGRGHTGELFF. The rearrangement joins TRBV29-1 to TRBJ2-2; D assignment may be TRBD1 or TRBD2 (6 bases each). The CDR3 has 15 amino acids. The V end was cut by 4 bases, the J end by 3 bases, with 15 bases between. CDR1 and CDR2 from the germline V gene are SQVTM and ANQGSEA.

The CDR3 here is CASSLASYGYEQYF. In nucleotides, the CDR3 is TGTGCCAGCAGCTTGGCATCCTATGGCTACGAGCAGTACTTC. The V gene is TRBV5-6, the J gene TRBJ2-7; D gene ambiguous. The CDR3 runs 14 residues. CDR1 and CDR2 from the germline V gene are SGHDT and YYEEEE. Trimming took 0 bases from V and 3 from J, leaving 10 bases between them.

The rearrangement links TRBV27 to TRBJ2-1; 12 bases line up with TRBD2. Trimming took 6 bases from V and 7 from J; bases not matched to a gene: 4. The CDR3 sequence is 14 residues long. Germline values: CDR1 MNHEY, CDR2 SMNVEV (reference sequence). CDR3 residues: CASSRLAGENEQFF. The CDR3 nucleotides are TGTGCCAGCAGCCGACTAGCGGGAGAAAATGAGCAGTTCTTC.

J is TRBJ1-1 and V is TRBV20-1; possibly TRBD1 for D (5 bases). CDR3 length: 14 amino acids. Between the trimmed V and J ends, which lost 4 bases and 4 bases, there was a span of 16 bases. From germline, CDR1 is DFQATT and CDR2 SNEGSKA (reference sequence). The CDR3 protein is CSATRDFRTTEAFF. DNA for the CDR3: TGCAGTGCTACTCGGGACTTCCGCACCACTGAAGCTTTCTTT.

This clonotype was detected only a few times. A much larger clone differs by one base, so this may be a read error. The J gene is TRBJ2-1, the V gene TRBV9; possibly TRBD1 for D (5 bases). CDR1 SGDLS and CDR2 YYNGEE come from the germline V gene. CDR3 length: 14 residues. The CDR3 DNA follows: TGTGCCAGCAGCGTAGAGGGGTCCGTAAATGGGCAGTTCTTC. Encoded protein: CASSVEGSVNGQFF. Full variable domain (missing parts from reference TRBV9 and TRBJ2-1): DSGVTQTPKHLITATGQRVTLRCSPRSGDLSVYWYQQSLDQGLQFLIQYYNGEERAKGNILERFSAQQFPDLHSELNLSSLELGDSALYFCASSVEGSVNGQFFGPGTRLTVL.

The genes are TRBV20-1 and TRBJ2-5, with a weak D call TRBD2 (5 bases). Germline CDR1 DFQATT, CDR2 SNEGSKA (reference sequence). The CDR3 is made up of 15 amino acids. Trimming removed 1 base at V and 5 bases at J, with 17 bases between. CDR3 region: CSARVLDSLRETQYF. The DNA of the CDR3 is TGCAGTGCTAGAGTCCTGGACTCTTTAAGGGAGACCCAGTACTTC.

This clonotype has more than one count but fewer than ten. This chain links TRBV20-1 with TRBJ1-5; TRBD1 aligns across 9 bases. Trimming cost V 4 bases and J 6 bases; bases outside gene matches: 10. This CDR3 has 15 residues. CDR1 is DFQATT and CDR2 is SNEGSKA in the germline V gene (reference sequence). CDR3 residues: CSATQGARGRQPQHF. CDR3 sequence (DNA): TGCAGTGCTACACAGGGGGCGCGAGGGCGTCAGCCCCAGCATTTT.

This clonotype was picked up a small number of times. The chain uses TRBV18 and TRBJ1-1; 7 bases align to TRBD1. J lost 4 bases, V lost 2 bases, and 4 bases had no gene match. This CDR3 comprises 14 residues. The germline CDR1 and CDR2 sequences are KGHSH and LQKENI. CDR3 loop: CASSPRGRGTEAFF. The CDR3 DNA reads as TGTGCCAGCTCACCAAGGGGGCGCGGCACTGAAGCTTTCTTT.

The chain employs TRBV28 and TRBJ2-7, with 10 bases identical to TRBD2. V shed 6 bases, J shed 6 bases, and the junction held 17 bases outside the gene matches. Germline-derived CDR1 and CDR2 are MDHEN and SYDVKM. CDR3 length: 17 residues. DNA of the CDR3: TGTGCCAGCAGGACGCAAGGGGCTAGCGGGAGACTGAGCGAGCAGTACTTC. Protein sequence: CASRTQGASGRLSEQYF.

The gene calls are TRBV7-6 and TRBJ1-1, with 7 bases that match TRBD1. The germline V gene has CDR1 SGHVS and CDR2 FNYEAQ. The CDR3 spans 14 residues. V was clipped by 5 bases and J by 1 base; unmatched bases: 4. CDR3 residues: CASSTTGPNTEAFF. CDR3 DNA: TGTGCCAGCAGCACGACAGGGCCGAACACTGAAGCTTTCTTT.

The chain couples TRBV14 to TRBJ1-4; 9 bases line up with TRBD1. The CDR3 has 15 residues. The germline CDR1 and CDR2 sequences are SGHDN and FVKESK. V shed 6 bases, J shed 7 bases, and the junction held 9 bases outside the gene matches. CDR3 sequence: CASSFGQGSTEKLFF. DNA of the CDR3: TGTGCCAGCAGTTTCGGACAGGGGAGCACTGAAAAACTGTTTTTT.

This clonotype has a count of ten or more. The genes are TRBV7-3 and TRBJ2-1, with D perhaps matching TRBD2 (6 bases). The length of the CDR3 is 17 residues. In germline, CDR1 is SGHTA, CDR2 FQGTGA. V shed 5 bases and J shed 2 bases, with 19 bases lying between them. The CDR3 DNA reads TGTGCCAGCAGCACTAACGGCCCGGGAGAGCCCTACAATGAGCAGTTCTTC. It is translated as CASSTNGPGEPYNEQFF.

This clonotype appeared many times. The CDR3 protein is CASSVLSSGSHNEQFF. CDR3 nucleotide sequence: TGTGCCAGCAGCGTCCTCTCTAGCGGGAGTCACAATGAGCAGTTCTTC. The rearrangement uses TRBV9 and TRBJ2-1, with TRBD2 identical over 10 bases. Germline CDR1 reads SGDLS; CDR2 reads YYNGEE. The CDR3 runs 16 residues. The V segment lost 2 bases and the J segment 5 bases; nucleotides outside the gene matches: 7.

Concerning this clonotype: The junction differs from germline at one of its ends, possibly a read error. The rearrangement joins TRBV14 to TRBJ1-1; D is unresolved. There are 13 residues in the CDR3. Per the germline V gene, CDR1 is SGHDN and CDR2 is FVKESK. CDR3 DNA: TGTGCCAGCAGCCTTCGAGACTACACTGAGGCTTTCTTT. This codes for CASSLRDYTEAFF.

This clonotype was recorded many times. The chain has TRBV9 and TRBJ2-2; D is perhaps TRBD1 or TRBD2 (5 bases each). The germline V and J ends were trimmed by 0 bases and 6 bases, with 12 bases remaining between them. In germline, CDR1 is SGDLS, CDR2 YYNGEE. The CDR3 extends over 15 amino acids. CDR3: CASSVEGASPGELFF. CDR3 coding DNA: TGTGCCAGCAGCGTAGAAGGGGCTAGCCCCGGGGAGCTGTTTTTT.

V gene TRBV3-1 combines with J gene TRBJ1-1; TRBD1 matches at 7 bases. Germline V gene data show CDR1 as LGHDT and CDR2 as YNNKEL (reference sequence). After removal of 6 bases from V and 1 base from J, the junction contained 5 bases not matched to a gene. The CDR3 covers 14 residues. The CDR3 loop reads CASSLRDRNTEAFF. The CDR3, as DNA: TGTGCCAGCAGTCTCCGGGACAGGAACACTGAAGCTTTCTTT.

This clonotype was observed once. J is TRBJ2-2 and V is TRBV2; no definite D call. Germline V gives CDR1 SNHLY, CDR2 FYNNEI. Trimming shortened V by 8 bases and J by 6 bases, and 4 bases separated the two germline ends. CDR3 size: 10 residues. CDR3 coding DNA: TGTGCCAGCGCACCCGGGGAGCTGTTTTTT. Translated: CASAPGELFF.

V and J are TRBV10-3 and TRBJ1-1, with TRBD1 identical over 7 bases. The germline gives CDR1 ENHRY, CDR2 SYGVKD. The CDR3 extends over 16 amino acids. V shed 0 bases, J shed 5 bases, and the junction held 9 bases outside the gene matches. The CDR3 spells CAISESTQQGRTEAFF. The CDR3 DNA reads TGTGCCATCAGTGAGTCGACTCAACAGGGGCGGACTGAAGCTTTCTTT.

This clonotype was recorded only once. The chain uses TRBV13 and TRBJ2-7, with D perhaps matching TRBD1 (6 bases). Germline V lookup: CDR1 PRHDT, CDR2 FYEKMQ (reference sequence). Trimming pared 5 bases from V and 1 base from J, leaving 12 bases between. CDR3 length: 14 residues. CDR3: CASSAYGTSYEQYF. DNA for the CDR3: TGTGCCAGCAGCGCCTATGGGACATCCTACGAGCAGTACTTC.

This clonotype was detected a few times. The junction departs from germline at one end; a sequencing error may be responsible. The rearrangement joins TRBV3-1 to TRBJ1-1; D is uncertain. CDR1 is LGHDT, CDR2 YNNKEL, per germline (reference sequence). The CDR3 has 14 residues. The CDR3 loop reads CASSQGTVNAEAFF. The CDR3 DNA reads as TGTGCCAGCAGCCAAGGGACGGTGAACGCTGAAGCTTTCTTT.

The V and J genes are TRBV9 and TRBJ2-5; 8 nucleotides match TRBD2. The CDR3 has 14 residues. J gave up 9 bases and V 3 bases, and 10 bases lay outside the gene matches. CDR1 SGDLS and CDR2 YYNGEE come from the germline V gene. CDR3 coding DNA: TGTGCCAGCAGCGCCGTCGGTAGGCGGGGGGCCCAGTACTTC. It specifies CASSAVGRRGAQYF.

This clonotype was observed at least ten times. The rearrangement links TRBV7-2 to TRBJ1-1; D uncertain. V was cut by 2 bases and J by 5 bases, with 21 bases left in between. The CDR3 contains 17 residues. Germline-derived CDR1 and CDR2 are SGHTA and FQGNSA. CDR3 DNA sequence: TGTGCCAGCAGCTTATCCCGTTACCGGGCCTTGGGGACTGAAGCTTTCTTT. It encodes CASSLSRYRALGTEAFF.